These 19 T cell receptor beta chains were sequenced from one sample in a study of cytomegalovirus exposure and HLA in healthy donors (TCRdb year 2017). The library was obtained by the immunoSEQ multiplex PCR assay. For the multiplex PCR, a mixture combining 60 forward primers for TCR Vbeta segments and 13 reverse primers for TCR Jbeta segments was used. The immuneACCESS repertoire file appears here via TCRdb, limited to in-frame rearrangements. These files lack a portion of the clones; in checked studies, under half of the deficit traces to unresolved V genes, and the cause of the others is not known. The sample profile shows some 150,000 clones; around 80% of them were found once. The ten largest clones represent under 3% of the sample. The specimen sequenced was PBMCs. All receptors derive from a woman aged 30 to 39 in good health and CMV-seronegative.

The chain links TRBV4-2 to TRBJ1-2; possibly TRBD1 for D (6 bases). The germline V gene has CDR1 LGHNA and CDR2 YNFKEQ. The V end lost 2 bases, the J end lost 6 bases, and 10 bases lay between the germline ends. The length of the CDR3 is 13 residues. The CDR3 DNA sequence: TGTGCCAGCAGCCAACGATCAGGGGATGGCTACACCTTC. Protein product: CASSQRSGDGYTF.

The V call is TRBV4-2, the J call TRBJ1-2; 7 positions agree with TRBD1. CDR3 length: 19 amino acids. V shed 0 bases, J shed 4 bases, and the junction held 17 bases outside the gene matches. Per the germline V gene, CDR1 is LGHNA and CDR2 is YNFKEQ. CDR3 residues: CASSQDPSWGTDHFYGYTF. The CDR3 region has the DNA TGTGCCAGCAGCCAAGATCCAAGTTGGGGGACAGACCATTTCTATGGCTACACCTTC.

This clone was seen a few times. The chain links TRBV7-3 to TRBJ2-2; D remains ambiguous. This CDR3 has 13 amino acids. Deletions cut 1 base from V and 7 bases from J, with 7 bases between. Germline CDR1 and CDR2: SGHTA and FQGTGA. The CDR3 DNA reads TGTGCCAGCAGCTTAATCGGAGTCGGGGAGCTGTTTTTT. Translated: CASSLIGVGELFF.

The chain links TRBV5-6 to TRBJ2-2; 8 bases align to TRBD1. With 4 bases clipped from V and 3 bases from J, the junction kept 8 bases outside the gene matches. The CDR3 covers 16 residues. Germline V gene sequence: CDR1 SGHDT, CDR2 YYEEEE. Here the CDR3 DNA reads TGTGCCAGCAGCCGCGTGGACAGGGCGGACACCGGGGAGCTGTTTTTT. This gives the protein CASSRVDRADTGELFF.

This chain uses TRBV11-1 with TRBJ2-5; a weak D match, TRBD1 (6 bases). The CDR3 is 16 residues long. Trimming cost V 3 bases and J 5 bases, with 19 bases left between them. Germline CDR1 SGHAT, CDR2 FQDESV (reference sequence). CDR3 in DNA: TGTGCCAGCAGCTTGGGGGCCCAGGGACCGTCGGAGACCCAGTACTTC. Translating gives CASSLGAQGPSETQYF.

The DNA for the CDR3 is TGTGCCAGCAGCAAAGGTCCAGGGTACTATGGCTACACCTTC. Its protein is CASSKGPGYYGYTF. V gene TRBV21-1 combines with J gene TRBJ1-2; TRBD1 is the table's D call, not checked against the DNA. TRBV21-1 corresponds to a pseudogene. This CDR3 has 14 residues.

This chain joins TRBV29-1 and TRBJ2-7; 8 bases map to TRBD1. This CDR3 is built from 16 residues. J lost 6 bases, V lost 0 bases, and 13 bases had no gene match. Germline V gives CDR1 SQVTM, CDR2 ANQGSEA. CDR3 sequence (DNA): TGCAGCGTTGAAGATCTCAAACCCGGGACAGGTCTCGAGCAGTACTTC. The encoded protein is CSVEDLKPGTGLEQYF.

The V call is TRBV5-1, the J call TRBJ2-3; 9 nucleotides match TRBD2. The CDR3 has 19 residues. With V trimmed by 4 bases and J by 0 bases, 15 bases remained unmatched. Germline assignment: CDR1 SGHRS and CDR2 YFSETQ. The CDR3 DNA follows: TGCGCCAGCAGCCCCAGGCAAGCGGGAGGCCACACTAGCACAGATACGCAGTATTTT. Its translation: CASSPRQAGGHTSTDTQYF.

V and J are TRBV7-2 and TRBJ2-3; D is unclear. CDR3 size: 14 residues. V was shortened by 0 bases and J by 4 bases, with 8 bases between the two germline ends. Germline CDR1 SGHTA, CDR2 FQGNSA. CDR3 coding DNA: TGTGCCAGCAGCTTAGCGCCTGGAGCAGATACGCAGTATTTT. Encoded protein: CASSLAPGADTQYF.

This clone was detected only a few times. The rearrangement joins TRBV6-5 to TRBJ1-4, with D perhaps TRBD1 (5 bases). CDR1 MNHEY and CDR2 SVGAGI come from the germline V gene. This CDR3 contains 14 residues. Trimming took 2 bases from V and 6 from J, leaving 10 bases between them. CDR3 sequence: CASSYRQIDEKLFF. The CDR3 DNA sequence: TGTGCCAGCAGTTACCGACAGATCGATGAAAAACTGTTTTTT.

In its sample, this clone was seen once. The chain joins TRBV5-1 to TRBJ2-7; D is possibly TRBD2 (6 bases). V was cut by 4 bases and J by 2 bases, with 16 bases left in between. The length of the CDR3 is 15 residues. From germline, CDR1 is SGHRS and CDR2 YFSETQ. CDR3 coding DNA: TGCGCCAGCAGCCCCAATAGCGGAGCTGCCTACGAGCAGTACTTC. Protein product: CASSPNSGAAYEQYF.

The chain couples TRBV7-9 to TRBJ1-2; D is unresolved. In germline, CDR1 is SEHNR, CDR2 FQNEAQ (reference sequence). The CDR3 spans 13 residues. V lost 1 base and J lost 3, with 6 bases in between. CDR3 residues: CASSLERYYGYTF. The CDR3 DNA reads TGTGCCAGCAGCTTAGAACGGTACTATGGCTACACCTTC. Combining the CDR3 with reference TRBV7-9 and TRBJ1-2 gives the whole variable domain DTGVSQNPRHKITKRGQNVTFRCDPISEHNRLYWYRQTLGQGPEFLTYFQNEAQLEKSRLLSDRFSAERPKGSFSTLEIQRTEQGDSAMYLCASSLERYYGYTFGSGTRLTVV.

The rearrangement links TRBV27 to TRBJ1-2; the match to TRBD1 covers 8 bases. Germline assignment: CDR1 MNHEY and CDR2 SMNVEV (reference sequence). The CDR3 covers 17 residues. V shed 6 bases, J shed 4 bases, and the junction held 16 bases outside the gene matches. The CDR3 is CASSLSAGTGVRYGYTF. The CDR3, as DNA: TGTGCCAGCAGCTTAAGCGCCGGGACAGGTGTTCGCTATGGCTACACCTTC.

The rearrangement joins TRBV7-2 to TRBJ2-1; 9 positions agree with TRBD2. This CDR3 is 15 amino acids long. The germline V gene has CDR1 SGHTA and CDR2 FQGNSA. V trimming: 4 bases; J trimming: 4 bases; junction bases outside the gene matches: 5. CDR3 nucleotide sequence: TGTGCCAGCAGCTCCGAGCGGGGGGAGTACAATGAGCAGTTCTTC. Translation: CASSSERGEYNEQFF.

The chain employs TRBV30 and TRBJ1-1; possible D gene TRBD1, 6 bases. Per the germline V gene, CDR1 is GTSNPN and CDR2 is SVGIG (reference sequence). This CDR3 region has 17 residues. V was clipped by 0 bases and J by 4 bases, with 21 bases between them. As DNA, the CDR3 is TGTGCCTGGAGTGTACCGCAAAGGGGGAGAGGAGGCACTGAAGCTTTCTTT. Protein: CAWSVPQRGRGGTEAFF.

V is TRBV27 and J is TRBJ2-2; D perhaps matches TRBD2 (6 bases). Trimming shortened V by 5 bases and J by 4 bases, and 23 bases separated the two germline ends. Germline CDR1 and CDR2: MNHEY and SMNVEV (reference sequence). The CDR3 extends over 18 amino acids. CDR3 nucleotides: TGTGCCAGCAGTCCGGTCTCGGAATGGACTAAAATCACCGGGGAGCTGTTTTTT. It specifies CASSPVSEWTKITGELFF.

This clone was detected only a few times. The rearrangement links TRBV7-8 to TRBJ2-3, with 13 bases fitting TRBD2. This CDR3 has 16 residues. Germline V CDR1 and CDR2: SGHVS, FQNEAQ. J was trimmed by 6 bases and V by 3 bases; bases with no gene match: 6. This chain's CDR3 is CASSFRTSGSRDTQYF. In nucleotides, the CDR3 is TGTGCCAGCAGCTTCCGGACTAGCGGGAGTAGGGATACGCAGTATTTT.

CDR3 nucleotide sequence: TGTGCCAGCAGCTCAAGGGGACTAGCGGGACTCTGGTACTTC. Its protein is CASSSRGLAGLWYF. This chain links TRBV6-1 with TRBJ2-7; 13 nucleotides line up with TRBD2. Germline CDR1 is MNHNS and CDR2 is SASEGT. This CDR3 has 14 residues. The junction had 11 bases not matched to a gene; V was cut back by 6 bases and J by 12 bases.

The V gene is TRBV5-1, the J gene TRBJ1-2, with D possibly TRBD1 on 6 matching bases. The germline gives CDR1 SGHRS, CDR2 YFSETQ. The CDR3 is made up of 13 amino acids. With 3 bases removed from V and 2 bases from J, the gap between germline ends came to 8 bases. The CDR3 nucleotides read TGCGCCAGCAGCTCAGGACAGAACTATGGCTACACCTTC. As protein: CASSSGQNYGYTF.